The 22 T cell receptor beta chains given below trace back to one sample, sequenced in a study of graft-versus-host responses after intestinal transplantation. The assay was immunoSEQ multiplex PCR, and TCRdb's table has in-frame clones only and misses some. Of tens of thousands of clones in the sample, 80% to 95% were seen once. Sequenced here: bone marrow, sampled nearly 750 days after intestinal transplantation. The source is a human patient who received an intestinal transplant, so some T cells may come from the graft donor.

The CDR3, as DNA: TGTGCCAGCAGCACGGACCCCTACGAGCAGTACTTC. It encodes CASSTDPYEQYF. The chain carries TRBV9 and TRBJ2-7, with no clear D. This CDR3 comprises 12 residues. Germline CDR1 and CDR2: SGDLS and YYNGEE. The ends were cut back, 4 bases at V and 2 bases at J, with 7 bases in the middle. The variable domain in full, with the rest retrieved from reference TRBV9 and TRBJ2-7, is DSGVTQTPKHLITATGQRVTLRCSPRSGDLSVYWYQQSLDQGLQFLIQYYNGEERAKGNILERFSAQQFPDLHSELNLSSLELGDSALYFCASSTDPYEQYFGPGTRLTVT.

This clone is a singleton in its sample. This chain uses TRBV5-1 with TRBJ2-1; TRBD1 aligns across 7 bases. CDR1 is SGHRS, CDR2 YFSETQ, per germline. This CDR3 region has 14 residues. Trimming cost V 4 bases and J 4 bases; bases outside gene matches: 5. CDR3 sequence reads: CASSRDRLYNEQFF. The CDR3 DNA is TGCGCCAGCAGCCGGGACAGACTTTACAATGAGCAGTTCTTC.

This clone was counted only a few times. CDR3 nucleotide sequence: TGTGCCAGCAGACAAGGACTAGCGGGAGGGAACACCGGGGAGCTGTTTTTT. Translation gives CASRQGLAGGNTGELFF. This chain uses TRBV5-4 with TRBJ2-2; TRBD2 matches at 14 bases. The CDR3 has 17 residues. The V and J ends lost 5 bases and 1 base, in that order; junction bases with no gene match: 4. The germline V gene has CDR1 SGHNT and CDR2 YYREEE (reference sequence).

Only a few counts were recorded for this clone. The J gene is TRBJ2-5, the V gene TRBV7-9; D might be TRBD1 or TRBD2, each matching 5 bases. Trimming shortened V by 5 bases and J by 0 bases, and 19 bases separated the two germline ends. The V gene's germline CDR1 is SEHNR and CDR2 FQNEAQ (reference sequence). The CDR3 has 17 amino acids. This CDR3 reads CASSRGNWDGNQETQYF. CDR3 coding DNA: TGTGCCAGCAGCAGGGGAAACTGGGACGGGAACCAAGAGACCCAGTACTTC.

V and J are TRBV11-1 and TRBJ1-5; D is possibly TRBD1 (5 bases). Germline values: CDR1 SGHAT, CDR2 FQDESV (reference sequence). There are 15 residues in the CDR3. Trimming removed 1 base from V and 3 bases from J, with 10 bases in between. This CDR3 reads CASSLGQGANQPQHF. The DNA of the CDR3 is TGTGCCAGCAGCTTAGGACAAGGGGCCAATCAGCCCCAGCATTTT.

The chain is built from TRBV11-1 and TRBJ2-5; 11 bases are shared with TRBD2. CDR1 and CDR2 (germline): SGHAT, FQDESV (reference sequence). The CDR3 length is 15 residues. After removal of 6 bases from V and 3 bases from J, the junction contained 6 bases not matched to a gene. CDR3 in DNA: TGTGCCAGCAGTGGAGTAGCGGGAGGGAAAGAGACCCAGTACTTC. Translated: CASSGVAGGKETQYF.

This clone was seen a single time. The chain has TRBV6-6 and TRBJ1-2; D is ambiguous. The V end lost 2 bases, the J end lost 4 bases, and 8 bases lay between the germline ends. Germline CDR1 is MNHNY and CDR2 is SVGAGI (reference sequence). CDR3 size: 13 residues. CDR3 nucleotides: TGTGCCAGCAGTTACAGGGTCCCCTATGGCTACACCTTC. Residues: CASSYRVPYGYTF.

The chain has TRBV30 and TRBJ2-1; D not resolved. Looked up from germline, CDR1 is GTSNPN and CDR2 is SVGIG (reference sequence). With 3 bases removed from V and 8 bases from J, the gap between germline ends came to 11 bases. CDR3 length: 12 residues. The CDR3 DNA is TGTGCCTGGAGCCTCGGACGGTATGAGCAGTTCTTC. Its translation: CAWSLGRYEQFF. The full variable domain, with the rest looked up from reference TRBV30 and TRBJ2-1, is SQTIHQWPATLVQPVGSPLSLECTVEGTSNPNLYWYRQAAGRGLQLLFYSVGIGQISSEVPQNLSASRPQDRQFILSSKKLLLSDSGFYLCAWSLGRYEQFFGPGTRLTVL.

The V and J genes are TRBV6-5 and TRBJ2-1; 8 bases are a match to TRBD1. Germline loops: CDR1 MNHEY, CDR2 SVGAGI. V gave up 2 bases and J gave up 6 bases; unmatched junction bases: 3. This CDR3 region has 14 residues. CDR3 in amino acids: CASSYEGQGNEQFF. The CDR3 DNA follows: TGTGCCAGCAGTTACGAAGGACAGGGCAATGAGCAGTTCTTC.

The chain employs TRBV5-1 and TRBJ1-2; unclear D gene. The CDR3 sequence is 13 residues long. Trimming pared 0 bases from V and 4 bases from J, leaving 7 bases between. The germline CDR1 and CDR2 sequences are SGHRS and YFSETQ. The CDR3 sequence is CASSLATAYGYTF. In DNA form, the CDR3 reads TGCGCCAGCAGCTTGGCAACAGCCTATGGCTACACCTTC.

The chain is built from TRBV4-1 and TRBJ2-1; 12 positions agree with TRBD2. The V and J ends lost 2 bases and 8 bases, in that order; junction bases with no gene match: 7. Germline CDR1 and CDR2: MGHRA and YSYEKL. The CDR3 runs to 16 residues. The chain's CDR3 is CASSQQGLAGSYEQFF. The CDR3 nucleotides read TGCGCCAGCAGCCAACAAGGACTAGCGGGAAGCTATGAGCAGTTCTTC.

The chain employs TRBV6-5 and TRBJ1-2, with 10 bases matching TRBD1. Germline-derived CDR1 and CDR2 are MNHEY and SVGAGI. The CDR3 covers 15 residues. V lost 5 bases to trimming and J lost 2 bases; unmatched junction nucleotides: 5. The CDR3 coding sequence is TGTGCCAGCAGTCCACGGACAGGGGGAAACTATGGCTACACCTTC. Protein: CASSPRTGGNYGYTF.

This clone was detected once. The chain has TRBV29-1 and TRBJ1-2; TRBD1 aligns across 12 bases. CDR3 length: 15 residues. V shed 5 bases and J 4 bases; nucleotides not matched to a gene: 8. Germline CDR1 and CDR2: SQVTM and ANQGSEA. The CDR3 bases are TGCAGCGTTCTGGGACAGGGGGCGAGGGGCTATGGCTACACCTTC. This sequence encodes CSVLGQGARGYGYTF.

The chain has TRBV10-2 and TRBJ2-4, with no clear D. Germline CDR1 reads WSHSY; CDR2 reads SAAADI. Trimming stripped 5 bases from V and 2 bases from J, with 16 bases between. There are 16 residues in the CDR3. CDR3 bases: TGCGCCAGCAGTCCGACTTGGCGGCCAACCAAAAACATTCAGTACTTC. This gives the protein CASSPTWRPTKNIQYF.

J is TRBJ2-7 and V is TRBV7-2; no definite D call. The germline V and J ends were trimmed by 11 bases and 4 bases, with 21 bases remaining between them. The CDR3 consists of 14 residues. Germline V CDR1 and CDR2: SGHTA, FQGNSA. The CDR3: CALERTRNGYEQYF. In nucleotides, the CDR3 is TGTGCCCTAGAGAGGACCCGGAACGGATACGAGCAGTACTTC.

The chain is built from TRBV5-1 and TRBJ2-3, with D possibly matching TRBD2 (6 bases). V was trimmed by 5 bases and J by 4 bases, leaving 17 bases between them. CDR1 is SGHRS, CDR2 YFSETQ, per germline. The CDR3 loop spans 15 amino acids. The CDR3 region has the DNA TGCGCCAGCAGTGCAACGGGAGTGGGGGCAGATACGCAGTATTTT. Its translation: CASSATGVGADTQYF.

This clone was found a few times. The chain is built from TRBV30 and TRBJ1-6, with D uncertain. Germline assignment: CDR1 GTSNPN and CDR2 SVGIG (reference sequence). The CDR3 contains 15 residues. V was pared by 1 base and J by 0 bases, with 7 bases between. For the CDR3, the DNA is TGTGCCTGGAGTGGTGTCAGCTCCTATAATTCACCCCTCCACTTT. It encodes CAWSGVSSYNSPLHF. The whole variable domain, remainder taken from reference TRBV30 and TRBJ1-6, is SQTIHQWPATLVQPVGSPLSLECTVEGTSNPNLYWYRQAAGRGLQLLFYSVGIGQISSEVPQNLSASRPQDRQFILSSKKLLLSDSGFYLCAWSGVSSYNSPLHFGNGTRLTVT.

V is TRBV28 and J is TRBJ1-1; D is unresolved. V was trimmed by 6 bases and J by 0 bases, leaving 23 bases between them. The CDR3 runs to 18 residues. Germline V gene sequence: CDR1 MDHEN, CDR2 SYDVKM. CDR3 DNA sequence: TGTGCCAGCAGGTATGGACGAGGGCTGCTGTTAATGAACACTGAAGCTTTCTTT. Its translation: CASRYGRGLLLMNTEAFF.

This sequence joins TRBV6-5 and TRBJ2-5; tentative D call: TRBD1 (6 bases). CDR1 is MNHEY and CDR2 is SVGAGI in the germline V gene. The CDR3 contains 13 residues. CDR3 nucleotides: TGTGGGAGCAGGGGACCCGGGCAAGAGACCCAGTACTTC. It codes for CGSRGPGQETQYF.

The chain employs TRBV6-5 and TRBJ2-7; D uncertain. V lost 5 bases to trimming and J lost 5 bases, with 13 bases between them. Germline V lookup: CDR1 MNHEY, CDR2 SVGAGI. The CDR3 runs to 13 residues. The CDR3 DNA reads as TGTGCCAGCAGTCCCGGCCGGGCAGACGAGCAGTACTTC. Protein sequence: CASSPGRADEQYF.

This chain joins TRBV7-2 and TRBJ2-3; 7 bases fit TRBD2. J gave up 1 base and V 1 base, and 2 bases lay outside the gene matches. The CDR3 runs 15 residues. CDR1 and CDR2 from the germline V gene are SGHTA and FQGNSA. CDR3 in DNA: TGTGCCAGCAGCTTAGTGAGCGGGGGCACAGATACGCAGTATTTT. Amino acids: CASSLVSGGTDTQYF. The whole variable domain, remainder taken from reference TRBV7-2 and TRBJ2-3, is GAGVSQSPSNKVTEKGKDVELRCDPISGHTALYWYRQSLGQGLEFLIYFQGNSAPDKSGLPSDRFSAERTGGSVSTLTIQRTQQEDSAVYLCASSLVSGGTDTQYFGPGTRLTVL.

The gene calls are TRBV27 and TRBJ2-1, with D maybe TRBD1 (5 bases). CDR1 is MNHEY and CDR2 is SMNVEV in the germline V gene (reference sequence). The CDR3 is 14 residues long. Between the trimmed V and J ends, which lost 2 bases and 7 bases, there was a span of 12 bases. In DNA, the CDR3 is TGTGCCAGCAGTTTAGCAGGGTCTAGTAATGAGCAGTTCTTC. It is translated as CASSLAGSSNEQFF.